This is a list of T cell receptor beta chains from one sample in a study of persistence of HIV-infected CD4 T cells. Their cognate antigens are unknown. The repertoire was sequenced with immunoSEQ multiplex PCR; TCRdb's copy has only in-frame clones and lacks some. The sample includes under 45,000 clones, around 89% of them seen just once. The specimen comprised CD4+ T cells sorted from PBMCs after roughly 18-hour stimulation, sampled from a patient who received antiretroviral therapy. The receptors were sampled from an adult man with HIV who was CMV-seropositive. Each CDR3 is given with its conserved first and last residue. The D gene is left open where the match is weak. Size is stated for part of the rows, as once, few or many counts, or as a class when the clone is expanded.

.,TRBJ2-7,.,13,TRBV2,CASRTTVSNEQYF,TGTGCCAGCCGAACGACCGTAAGCAACGAGCAGTACTTC
once,TRBJ2-6,.,18,TRBV15,CATSSPDRPSSGANVLTF,TGTGCCACCAGCAGCCCGGACAGACCTAGCTCTGGGGCCAACGTCCTGACTTTC
.,TRBJ2-3,.,22,TRBV3-1/TRBV3-2,CASSQELVGVGRERTSTDTQYF,TGTGCCAGCAGCCAAGAGTTGGTCGGAGTTGGACGGGAGCGGACTAGCACAGATACGCAGTATTTT
.,TRBJ1-6,TRBD1,16,TRBV27,CASSQIQGGKNSPLHF,TGTGCCAGCAGTCAAATACAGGGGGGAAAGAATTCACCCCTCCACTTT
.,TRBJ1-2,.,14,TRBV28,CASSLWAGNYGYTF,TGTGCCAGCAGTTTATGGGCGGGCAACTATGGCTACACCTTC
.,TRBJ2-3,.,15,TRBV2,CASSEGAPMPDTQYF,TGTGCCAGCAGTGAGGGCGCTCCGATGCCAGATACGCAGTATTTT
few,TRBJ1-5,.,13,TRBV10-3,CAIAGTREQPQHF,TGTGCCATCGCCGGGACAAGGGAACAGCCCCAGCATTTT
once,TRBJ2-2,TRBD2,14,TRBV19,CASTGTRNAGELFF,TGTGCCAGCACCGGGACTAGGAACGCCGGGGAGCTGTTTTTT
.,TRBJ1-5,.,13,TRBV29-1,CSVRGEKDQPQHF,TGCAGCGTTAGAGGTGAGAAGGATCAGCCCCAGCATTTT
.,TRBJ1-1,.,13,TRBV2,CASNPTQNTEAFF,TGTGCCAGCAACCCGACACAAAACACTGAAGCTTTCTTT
.,TRBJ2-2,.,14,TRBV5-4,CASSLEGVAGELFF,TGTGCCAGCAGCTTGGAAGGGGTGGCCGGGGAGCTGTTTTTT
.,TRBJ1-1,.,11,TRBV20-1,CSAPQGTEAFF,TGCAGTGCTCCGCAGGGGACTGAAGCTTTCTTT
.,TRBJ2-3,TRBD1,15,TRBV6-5,CASSYSGQGADTQYF,TGTGCCAGCAGTTACTCGGGACAGGGGGCAGATACGCAGTATTTT
.,TRBJ2-1,TRBD2,17,TRBV27,CASLGLAGGSSYNEQFF,TGTGCCAGTCTCGGACTAGCGGGGGGGAGCTCCTACAATGAGCAGTTCTTC
.,TRBJ2-7,.,16,TRBV7-9,CASSLGGSAGPLEQYF,TGTGCCAGCAGCTTAGGAGGGTCAGCTGGTCCACTTGAGCAGTACTTC
.,TRBJ1-2,.,13,TRBV2,CASSEANRRDYTF,TGTGCCAGCAGTGAAGCCAACAGGAGGGACTACACCTTC
.,TRBJ1-5,.,13,TRBV7-2,CASSGRVNQPQHF,TGTGCCAGCAGTGGGAGGGTCAATCAGCCCCAGCATTTT
.,TRBJ2-3,TRBD2,15,TRBV5-1,CASSLAAGGQDTQYF,TGCGCCAGCAGCTTGGCGGCGGGGGGGCAAGATACGCAGTATTTT
.,TRBJ2-3,.,14,TRBV7-8,CASSLGGTRDTQYF,TGTGCCAGCAGCTTAGGCGGGACCCGGGATACGCAGTATTTT
once,TRBJ2-3,.,15,TRBV18,CASSPDRLYTDTQYF,TGTGCCAGCTCACCCGACAGGTTGTACACAGATACGCAGTATTTT
.,TRBJ1-1,TRBD1,14,TRBV18,CASSPGQVNTEAFF,TGTGCCAGCTCACCGGGACAGGTTAACACTGAAGCTTTCTTT
.,TRBJ1-1,.,13,TRBV2,CASSEDTNTEAFF,TGTGCCAGCAGTGAGGACACGAACACTGAAGCTTTCTTT
.,TRBJ2-1,TRBD1,14,TRBV7-2,CASSKRQGLNEQFF,TGTGCCAGCAGCAAGCGACAGGGCCTCAATGAGCAGTTCTTC
.,TRBJ1-1,.,14,TRBV5-1,CASSLETANTEAFF,TGCGCCAGCAGCTTGGAGACAGCAAACACTGAAGCTTTCTTT
.,TRBJ2-5,.,11,TRBV5-6,CASSLMETQYF,TGTGCCAGCAGCTTGATGGAGACCCAGTACTTC
.,TRBJ2-7,.,15,TRBV28,CASSLGRNGNYEQYF,TGTGCCAGCAGTTTGGGGCGGAACGGAAATTACGAGCAGTACTTC
.,TRBJ1-2,TRBD1,14,TRBV3-1/TRBV3-2,CASSQEGQGYGYTF,TGTGCCAGCAGCCAAGAGGGACAGGGCTATGGCTACACCTTC
.,TRBJ2-3,TRBD2,11,TRBV24-1,CATGLADTQYF,TGTGCCACGGGACTAGCTGATACGCAGTATTTT
.,TRBJ2-1,.,17,TRBV3-1/TRBV3-2,CASSQEAGPSSYNEQFF,TGTGCCAGCAGCCAAGAAGCAGGGCCTAGCTCCTACAATGAGCAGTTCTTC
.,TRBJ1-4,.,13,TRBV3-1/TRBV3-2,CASSQHQARSLFF,TGTGCCAGCAGCCAACATCAGGCCCGGTCTCTGTTTTTT
.,TRBJ2-2,.,16,TRBV7-9,CASSFTGKSRTGELFF,TGTGCCAGCAGCTTTACAGGGAAAAGTCGTACCGGGGAGCTGTTTTTT
.,TRBJ2-1,TRBD1,16,TRBV18,CASSRTGRSSYNEQFF,TGTGCCAGCTCACGGACAGGGCGAAGCTCCTACAATGAGCAGTTCTTC
.,TRBJ1-1,TRBD1,14,TRBV24-1,CATSATGGNAEAFF,TGTGCCACCAGTGCTACAGGGGGCAACGCTGAAGCTTTCTTT
.,TRBJ1-2,.,16,TRBV7-2,CASSLRQVLRGYGYTF,TGTGCCAGCAGCTTACGGCAGGTCCTAAGGGGCTATGGCTACACCTTC
.,TRBJ1-5,TRBD1,13,TRBV6-1,CASRQGVGQPQHF,TGTGCCAGCAGACAGGGGGTAGGTCAGCCCCAGCATTTT
.,TRBJ1-1,TRBD1,14,TRBV5-1,CASSWTDRGTEAFF,TGCGCCAGCAGCTGGACAGACAGGGGCACTGAAGCTTTCTTT
.,TRBJ2-1,.,13,TRBV7-9,CASSNGPNREQFF,TGTGCCAGCAGCAACGGACCCAATCGGGAGCAGTTCTTC
once,TRBJ2-7,TRBD2,19,TRBV27,CATRRGRARGGGLANEQYF,TGTGCCACCCGAAGGGGCAGGGCCAGGGGTGGGGGACTAGCGAACGAGCAGTACTTC
.,TRBJ1-5,.,14,TRBV6-5,CASSYSRANQPQHF,TGTGCCAGCAGTTACTCGCGAGCTAATCAGCCCCAGCATTTT
.,TRBJ1-4,TRBD1,15,TRBV27,CASSVTGATNEKLFF,TGTGCCAGCAGTGTAACAGGGGCCACTAATGAAAAACTGTTTTTT
.,TRBJ1-2,.,13,TRBV5-1,CASSTDTLDGYTF,TGCGCCAGCAGCACGGACACTCTGGATGGCTACACCTTC
.,TRBJ2-1,TRBD1,16,TRBV5-5,CASSSQQGLTYNEQFF,TGTGCCAGCAGCTCGCAACAGGGGCTCACCTACAATGAGCAGTTCTTC
.,TRBJ2-7,TRBD1,15,TRBV5-1,CASSLQGAIGYEQYF,TGCGCCAGCAGTTTACAGGGGGCGATCGGCTACGAGCAGTACTTC
.,TRBJ1-6,.,14,TRBV30,CAWSTTPYNSPLHF,TGTGCCTGGAGTACGACACCTTATAATTCACCCCTCCACTTT
.,TRBJ2-7,TRBD1,16,TRBV9,CASSPRRTGQRDEQYF,TGTGCCAGCAGCCCCCGTCGAACGGGACAGAGGGACGAGCAGTACTTC
.,TRBJ2-7,.,13,TRBV2,CASSGLDSSEQYF,TGTGCCAGCAGTGGACTAGATAGCAGCGAGCAGTACTTC
once,TRBJ1-2,.,14,TRBV27,CASNRGGGDYGYTF,TGTGCCAGCAATCGTGGCGGGGGGGACTATGGCTACACCTTC
.,TRBJ1-1,.,16,TRBV19,CASSMGLRTSAAEAFF,TGTGCCAGTAGTATGGGTCTACGGACCTCCGCGGCTGAAGCTTTCTTT